This TCR delta chain was captured in a study of DNA immune sequencing with unique molecular identifiers (TCRdb year 2020). Background for the entire study: Using immunomagnetic cell separation, gammadelta T cells were enriched from buffy coats, and the genomic DNA of these cells was sequenced. To compare enriched with non-enriched material, about 95 ng of enriched gammadelta T-cell DNA and roughly 1 ug of non-enriched PBMC DNA were sequenced. Fluorescence-activated cell sorting was used to enrich gammadelta T cells from PBMC of 10 healthy individuals. Healthy individuals were used as donors, and sorted peripheral blood gammadelta T cells were profiled from around 10 of these donors. An ultrasensitive DNA-based TRD repertoire sequencing method using PCR-introduced unique molecular identifiers was developed and validated in the study. Validation of the method was performed on synthetic reference molecules and on blood samples from healthy individuals. The investigation overall reported the following: TRDV2 paired with TRDJ1 was the most common TRD rearrangement among clonotypes in healthy donors. TRD repertoire diversity varied between healthy donors, with several donors highly oligoclonal where top 5 clonotypes exceeded half of productive molecules. The primer-based approach is unable to detect novel TRD sequences that the primers do not target.

Details on this clone: Its target antigen remains unknown. Base quality data are lacking; no much larger clone is found one base away. This same CDR3 is encoded by further DNA sequences in the sample.

Counted from cysteine to phenylalanine, this CDR3 has 22 amino acids. Only CDR3 DNA is held: 66 bases, read in frame from base 1. CDR1 and CDR2 are read off the germline V gene (reference sequence) as TVYSNPD and GDNSRS. V ends up 0 bases short and J 0 bases short, with an unmatched junction base count of 28. Receptor libraries were prepared by multiplex PCR. Genomic DNA was amplified with a 32-plex assay using primers for all 8 TRDV and 4 TRDJ genes covering the CDR3. During 2 to 3 cycles of barcoding PCR, a 12-nucleotide UMI was attached, and a second PCR using Illumina adapter primers followed. Libraries were purified with AMPure XP beads and quality-checked on a Fragment Analyzer with the HS NGS Fragment kit. Sequencing used an Illumina MiniSeq mid-output kit with around 22% PhiX and 150 cycles of paired-end reads. In the source study's methods: MIGEC version 1.2.9 was used to process the reads, grouping reads by UMI and building error-corrected consensus sequences. Post-processing used modified VDJtools version 1.2.1 scripts and the tcR R package. TCRdb called clones anew from the public reads via CATT; matching DNA rows were later pooled. These V and J calls derive from TCRdb rather than the authors' analysis. The sample table shows thousands of delta-chain clones, and 15% to 20% are seen once. Of the sample, 31% falls within the top ten clones.

Sequences were obtained from gamma-delta T cells from PBMCs. The receptor comes from a human donor in good health. This chain joins TRDV3 to TRDJ1, and 7 bases in between align with TRDD3. The CDR3 loop reads CAFSLSRKLRLGGIKYTDKLIF. The nucleotide sequence reads as follows: TGTGCCTTTAGTTTAAGCAGGAAGCTCCGGCTGGGGGGAATTAAGTACACCGATAAACTCATCTTT. The reference TRDV3 and TRDJ1 proteins fill in what lies around the CDR3, so the full variable domain reads CDKVTQSSPDQTVASGSEVVLLCTYDTVYSNPDLFWYRIRPDYSFQFVFYGDNSRSEGADFTQGRFSVKHILTQKAFHLVISPVRTEDSATYYCAFSLSRKLRLGGIKYTDKLIFGKGTRVTVEP.